These T cell receptor beta chains were read from a single sample in a study of graft-versus-host responses after intestinal transplantation. Clones were sequenced by immunoSEQ multiplex PCR, and TCRdb holds only the in-frame ones, with some missing. The repertoire consists of some 39,000 clones, with about 95% occurring once and the leading ten covering around 0.53%. These receptors are not linked to any known antigen. The material was unstimulated CD8+ T cells sorted from spleen or lymph node cells, obtained before transplant. Every receptor here comes from a human donor who was the organ donor for an intestinal transplant. The CDR3 runs from the conserved cysteine through the conserved F or W.

V gene	J gene	CDR3 protein
TRBV4-1	TRBJ2-7	CASSQDRLLEQYF
TRBV7-6	TRBJ2-1	CASSLLAGGHNEQFF
TRBV10-2	TRBJ2-3	CASTFGGADTQYF
TRBV7-6	TRBJ2-5	CASSLQPNQETQYF
TRBV9	TRBJ1-6	CASSVVGLANSPLHF
TRBV6-5	TRBJ1-5	CASSYSGSIQPQHF
TRBV6-5	TRBJ1-2	CASSYGTGTGYGYTF
TRBV30	TRBJ2-1	CAWSGGSSYNEQFF
TRBV13	TRBJ1-1	CASSSTNRNTEAFF
TRBV4-1	TRBJ2-5	CASSQGGLAGWETQYF
TRBV2	TRBJ2-7	CASSEARGGFYEQYF
TRBV7-6	TRBJ2-3	CASSLAGGTDTQYF
TRBV5-4	TRBJ1-1	CASSLTEAFF
TRBV4-1	NA	CASSPAGTQETQYF
TRBV5-1	TRBJ1-1	CASSFGGMNTEAFF
TRBV6-1	TRBJ1-6	CARGSGDYNSPLHF
TRBV9	TRBJ1-2	CASSVGRTDGYTF
TRBV5-4	TRBJ2-5	CASSPVAQGDFWTQYF
TRBV10-3	TRBJ1-2	CAIRPLQGANYGYTF
TRBV19	TRBJ1-3	CASRRDSGNTIYF
TRBV2	TRBJ2-1	CASSRGSSYNEQFF
TRBV11-2	TRBJ2-1	CASRGGPKTYNEQFF
TRBV7-6	TRBJ2-5	CASSAEQGLQETQYF
TRBV2	TRBJ2-1	CASRARFISNEQFF
TRBV10-1	TRBJ2-3	CASSRGGGNTQYF
TRBV9	NA	CASSAGGFYEQYF
TRBV11-2	TRBJ2-5	CASSLTSGGAETQYF
TRBV7-3	TRBJ1-5	CASSSQQAHSNQPQHF
TRBV4-3	TRBJ1-2	CASTGGYGYTF
TRBV10-3	TRBJ1-6	CAIRRRLQGNSPLHF
TRBV19	TRBJ1-2	CASSNSVPALTYYGYTF
TRBV7-9	TRBJ1-2	CASSLIDPPDGYTF
TRBV5-6	TRBJ2-1	CASSLGGYSYNEQFF
TRBV15	TRBJ1-5	CATSFGTRPGLQPQHF
TRBV5-8	TRBJ2-5	CASSLGLWETQYF
TRBV7-2	TRBJ2-3	CASSFTTAETDTQYF
TRBV19	TRBJ2-7	CASSVWDTPSYEQYF
TRBV5-4	TRBJ2-1	CASSGPTRGYNEQFF
TRBV5-4	TRBJ2-6	CASSSYLGQLISGANVLTF
TRBV5-4	TRBJ2-7	CASSRGDSPWVQYF
TRBV10-3	TRBJ2-1	CAISVYPENNEQFF
TRBV5-4	TRBJ2-1	CASSFPPWTGGDSRNNEQFF
TRBV6-5	TRBJ1-1	CASSIQGSSTEAFF
TRBV4-3	TRBJ1-1	CASSPGTDNTEAFF
TRBV6-6	TRBJ1-5	CASSYRTGLLNQPQHF
TRBV15	TRBJ1-4	CATSRNPGSNEKLFF
TRBV6-1	TRBJ2-7	CASSGDLDIYEQYF
TRBV6-5	TRBJ2-7	CASSSDYEQYF
TRBV7-6	TRBJ1-6	CASSRGQSRFYNSPLHF
TRBV19	NA	CASGTYEQYF
TRBV21-1	TRBJ2-1	CASSKVGRETSDEQFF
TRBV21-1	TRBJ1-1	CASSKDNTEAFF
TRBV5-1	TRBJ1-2	CASSLAKEGPYGYTF
TRBV27	TRBJ2-7	CASSLSRMIPFYEQYF
TRBV23-1	TRBJ2-5	CASVRGTQYF